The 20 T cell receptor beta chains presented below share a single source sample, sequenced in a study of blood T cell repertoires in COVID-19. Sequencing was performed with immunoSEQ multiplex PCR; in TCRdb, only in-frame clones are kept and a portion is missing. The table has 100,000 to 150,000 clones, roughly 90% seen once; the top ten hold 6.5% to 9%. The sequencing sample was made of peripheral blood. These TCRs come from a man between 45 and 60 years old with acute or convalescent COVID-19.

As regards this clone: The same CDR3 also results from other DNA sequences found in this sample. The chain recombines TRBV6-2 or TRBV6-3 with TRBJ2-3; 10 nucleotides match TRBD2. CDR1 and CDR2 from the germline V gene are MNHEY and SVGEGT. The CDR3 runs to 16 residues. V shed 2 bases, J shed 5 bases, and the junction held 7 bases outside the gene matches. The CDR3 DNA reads TGTGCCAGCAGTTACCCGAGCGGGAGGGCCAGAGATACGCAGTATTTT. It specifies CASSYPSGRARDTQYF.

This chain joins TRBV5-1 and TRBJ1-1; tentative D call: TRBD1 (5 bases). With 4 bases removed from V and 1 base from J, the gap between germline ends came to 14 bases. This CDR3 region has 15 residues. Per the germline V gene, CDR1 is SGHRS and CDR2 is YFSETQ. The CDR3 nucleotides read TGCGCCAGCAGCATTGGGGCCGGCAGGAACACTGAAGCTTTCTTT. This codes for CASSIGAGRNTEAFF. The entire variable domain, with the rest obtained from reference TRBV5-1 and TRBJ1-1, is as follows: KAGVTQTPRYLIKTRGQQVTLSCSPISGHRSVSWYQQTPGQGLQFLFEYFSETQRNKGNFPGRFSGRQFSNSRSEMNVSTLELGDSALYLCASSIGAGRNTEAFFGQGTRLTVV.

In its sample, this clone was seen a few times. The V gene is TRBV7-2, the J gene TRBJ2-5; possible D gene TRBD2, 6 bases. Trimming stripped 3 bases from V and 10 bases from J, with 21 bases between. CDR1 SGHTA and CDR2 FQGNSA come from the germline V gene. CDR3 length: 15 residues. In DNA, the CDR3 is TGTGCCAGCAGCTTTGGCCAGGGCGATGTGGGGGGCCAGTACTTC. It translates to CASSFGQGDVGGQYF.

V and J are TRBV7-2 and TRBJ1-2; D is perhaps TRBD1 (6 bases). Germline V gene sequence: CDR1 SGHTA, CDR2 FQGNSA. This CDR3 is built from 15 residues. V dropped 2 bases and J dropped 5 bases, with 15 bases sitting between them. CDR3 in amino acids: CASSLRDRGWYGYTF. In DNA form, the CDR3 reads TGTGCCAGCAGCTTACGAGATAGGGGGTGGTATGGCTACACCTTC.

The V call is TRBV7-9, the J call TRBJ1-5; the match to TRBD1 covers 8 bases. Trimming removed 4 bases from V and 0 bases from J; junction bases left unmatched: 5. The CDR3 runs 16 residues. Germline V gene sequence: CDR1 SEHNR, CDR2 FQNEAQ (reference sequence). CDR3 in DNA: TGTGCCAGCAGCTCGACAGGGGACTTTAGCAATCAGCCCCAGCATTTT. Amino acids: CASSSTGDFSNQPQHF.

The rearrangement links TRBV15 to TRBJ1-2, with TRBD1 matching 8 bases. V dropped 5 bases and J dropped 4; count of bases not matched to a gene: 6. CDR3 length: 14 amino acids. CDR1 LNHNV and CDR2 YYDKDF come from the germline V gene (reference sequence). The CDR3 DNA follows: TGTGCCACCAGCGGCGACAGGGGATCCTATGGCTACACCTTC. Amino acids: CATSGDRGSYGYTF. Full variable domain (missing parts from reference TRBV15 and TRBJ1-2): DAMVIQNPRYQVTQFGKPVTLSCSQTLNHNVMYWYQQKSSQAPKLLFHYYDKDFNNEADTPDNFQSRRPNTSFCFLDIRSPGLGDTAMYLCATSGDRGSYGYTFGSGTRLTVV.

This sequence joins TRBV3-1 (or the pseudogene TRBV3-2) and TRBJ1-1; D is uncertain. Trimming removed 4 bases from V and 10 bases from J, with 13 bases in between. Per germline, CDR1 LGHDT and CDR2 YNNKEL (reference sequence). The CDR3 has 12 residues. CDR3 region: CASSLKVGVAFF. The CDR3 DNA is TGTGCCAGCAGCCTGAAGGTTGGAGTAGCTTTCTTT.

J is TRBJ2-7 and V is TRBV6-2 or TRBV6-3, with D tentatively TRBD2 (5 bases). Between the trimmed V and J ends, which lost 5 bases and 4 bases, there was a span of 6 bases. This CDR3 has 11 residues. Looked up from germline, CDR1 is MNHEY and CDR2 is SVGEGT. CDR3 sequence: CASSGGYEQYF. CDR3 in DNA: TGTGCCAGCAGTGGAGGATACGAGCAGTACTTC.

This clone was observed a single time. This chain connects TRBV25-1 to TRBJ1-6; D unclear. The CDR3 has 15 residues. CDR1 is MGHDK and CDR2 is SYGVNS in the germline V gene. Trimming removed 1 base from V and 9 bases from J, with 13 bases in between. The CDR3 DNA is TGTGCCAGCAGTGAATCTCTATTCCGAAGTTCACCCCTCCACTTT. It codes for CASSESLFRSSPLHF.

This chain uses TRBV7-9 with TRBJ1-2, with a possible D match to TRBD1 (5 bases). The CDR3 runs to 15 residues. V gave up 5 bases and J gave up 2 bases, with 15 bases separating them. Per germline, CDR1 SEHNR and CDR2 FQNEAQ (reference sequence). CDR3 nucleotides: TGTGCCAGCAGCCCTAAGACAGTGAACAACTATGGCTACACCTTC. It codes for CASSPKTVNNYGYTF.

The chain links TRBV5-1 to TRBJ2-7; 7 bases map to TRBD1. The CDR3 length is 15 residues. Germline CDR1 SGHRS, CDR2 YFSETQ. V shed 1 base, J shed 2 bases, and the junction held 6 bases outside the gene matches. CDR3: CASSLNPGQTYEQYF. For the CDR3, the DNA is TGCGCCAGCAGCTTGAACCCGGGACAGACCTACGAGCAGTACTTC. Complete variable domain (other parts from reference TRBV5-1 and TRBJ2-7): KAGVTQTPRYLIKTRGQQVTLSCSPISGHRSVSWYQQTPGQGLQFLFEYFSETQRNKGNFPGRFSGRQFSNSRSEMNVSTLELGDSALYLCASSLNPGQTYEQYFGPGTRLTVT.

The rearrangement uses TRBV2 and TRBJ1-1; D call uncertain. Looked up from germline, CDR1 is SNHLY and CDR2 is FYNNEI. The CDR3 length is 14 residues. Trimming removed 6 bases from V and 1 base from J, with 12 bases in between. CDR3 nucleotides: TGTGCCAGCAGGGACTGGACGGGGAACACTGAAGCTTTCTTT. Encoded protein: CASRDWTGNTEAFF.

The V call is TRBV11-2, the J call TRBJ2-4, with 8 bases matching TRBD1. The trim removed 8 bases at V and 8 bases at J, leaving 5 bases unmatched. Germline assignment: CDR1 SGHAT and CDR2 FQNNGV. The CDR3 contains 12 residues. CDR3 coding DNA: TGTGCCAGCTCAGGGGGCACAGACATTCAGTACTTC. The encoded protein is CASSGGTDIQYF.

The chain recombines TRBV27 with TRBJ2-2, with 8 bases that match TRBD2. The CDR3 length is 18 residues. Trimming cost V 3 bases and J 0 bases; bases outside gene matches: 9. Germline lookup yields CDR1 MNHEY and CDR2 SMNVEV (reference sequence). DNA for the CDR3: TGTGCCAGCAGTTTGAGGCTAGCGGGCGTAGCGAACACCGGGGAGCTGTTTTTT. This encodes CASSLRLAGVANTGELFF.

The CDR3, as DNA: TGTGCCAGCAGTTCGGGAAGCTATGGCTACACCTTC. Translation: CASSSGSYGYTF. This chain links TRBV27 with TRBJ1-2; D not certain. Trimming took 4 bases from V and 4 from J, leaving 7 bases between them. Germline CDR1 MNHEY, CDR2 SMNVEV (reference sequence). The length of the CDR3 is 12 residues.

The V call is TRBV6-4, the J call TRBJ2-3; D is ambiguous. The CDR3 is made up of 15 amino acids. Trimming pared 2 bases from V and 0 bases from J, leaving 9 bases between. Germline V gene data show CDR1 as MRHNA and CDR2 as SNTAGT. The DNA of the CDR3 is TGTGCCAGCAGTGACCGTCCCTCGAGCACAGATACGCAGTATTTT. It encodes CASSDRPSSTDTQYF.

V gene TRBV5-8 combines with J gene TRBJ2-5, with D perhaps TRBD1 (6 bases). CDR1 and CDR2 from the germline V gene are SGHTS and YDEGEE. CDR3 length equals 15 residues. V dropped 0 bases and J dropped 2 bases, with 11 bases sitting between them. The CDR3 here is CASSLGAGEQETQYF. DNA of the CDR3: TGTGCCAGCAGCTTGGGGGCAGGGGAACAAGAGACCCAGTACTTC.

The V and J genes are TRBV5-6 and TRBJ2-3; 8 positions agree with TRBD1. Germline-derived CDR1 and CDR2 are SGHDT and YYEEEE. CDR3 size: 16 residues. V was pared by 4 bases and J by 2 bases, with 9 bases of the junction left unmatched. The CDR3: CASSPSGQAFTDTQYF. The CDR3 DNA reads TGTGCCAGCAGCCCTTCGGGACAGGCCTTCACAGATACGCAGTATTTT.

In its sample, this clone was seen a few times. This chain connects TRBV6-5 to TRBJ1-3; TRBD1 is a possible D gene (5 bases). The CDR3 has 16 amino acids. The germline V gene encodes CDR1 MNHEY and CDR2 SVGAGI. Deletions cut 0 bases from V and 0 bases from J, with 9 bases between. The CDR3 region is CASSYSKGLSGNTIYF. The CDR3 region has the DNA TGTGCCAGCAGTTACTCGAAGGGGCTCTCTGGAAACACCATATATTTT.

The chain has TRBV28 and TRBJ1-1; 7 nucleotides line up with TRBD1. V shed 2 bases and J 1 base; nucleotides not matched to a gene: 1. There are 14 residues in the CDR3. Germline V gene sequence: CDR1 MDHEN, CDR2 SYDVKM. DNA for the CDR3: TGTGCCAGCAGTTTACGGACAGGGAACACTGAAGCTTTCTTT. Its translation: CASSLRTGNTEAFF. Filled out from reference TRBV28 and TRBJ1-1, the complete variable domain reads DVKVTQSSRYLVKRTGEKVFLECVQDMDHENMFWYRQDPGLGLRLIYFSYDVKMKEKGDIPEGYSVSREKKERFSLILESASTNQTSMYLCASSLRTGNTEAFFGQGTRLTVV.